This T cell receptor (beta chain) was documented in a study of cytomegalovirus exposure and HLA in healthy donors. Study overall: Around 86 million unique TCRs, all from HLA-typed donors, were included in an early release of the data. General observations from the study: Associated with cytomegalovirus, according to the listing, were 150 to 200 TCR beta chains.

A word on this clone: Its cognate antigen is unknown.

A multiplex PCR was run with 60 Vbeta primers and 13 Jbeta primers. Clones were read by immunoSEQ multiplex PCR, and TCRdb kept only the in-frame ones, dropping some. The data show 280,000 or so clones, approximately 90% seen once. This CDR3 comprises 15 residues. Germline V gene sequence: CDR1 SGHKS, CDR2 YYEKEE (reference sequence). Trimming cost V 0 bases and J 5 bases, with 11 bases left between them. The chain has TRBV5-5 and TRBJ1-4, with a weak D call TRBD1 (5 bases). The TCR sequence derives from a young woman in good health and CMV-seronegative. Sequences were obtained from PBMCs. CDR3 DNA sequence: TGTGCCAGCAGCTTGGCCGCGACAGAAAATGAAAAACTGTTTTTT. Translated, it gives CASSLAATENEKLFF. Full variable domain (outside the CDR3, taken from reference TRBV5-5 and TRBJ1-4): DAGVTQSPTHLIKTRGQQVTLRCSPISGHKSVSWYQQVLGQGPQFIFQYYEKEERGRGNFPDRFSARQFPNYSSELNVNALLLGDSALYLCASSLAATENEKLFFGSGTQLSVL.